This section outlines one T cell receptor beta chain sequence together with its context. It lacks a known antigen. The sample holds no much larger clone one base away, and base qualities are not on file. The entry originates in a study of T cell repertoires in cytomegalovirus infection (dated by TCRdb to the late 2010s). Regarding the complete study: Because public TCR beta signatures pointed to carriage of CMV infection together with the matching HLA type, the HLA type of each donor mattered for the analysis. What the research found in general, with its limitations: In both this cohort and an independent cohort of 352 donors, the cumulative frequency of public TCR beta family members distinguished carriers of CMV infection plus the relevant HLA type. The ex vivo response was dominated by HLA-C-restricted CMV-specific TCR beta clonotypes, and the single most frequent clonotype in two of eight donors was supplied by these HLA-C-restricted clonotypes.

Sequenced on an Illumina HiSeq 1500. The public reads were reanalyzed by TCRdb: fastp trimming at Q25, MiXCR alignment, in-frame beta chains only. Each entry is one CDR3 protein sequence, shown with its most common DNA and genes. For this sample the table gives about 6,100 distinct CDR3 sequences, of which about 49% were detected only once. The ten top clones hold around 92% of the sample. Trimming accounts for 2 bases at V and 5 bases at J, while the number of junction bases matched to no gene is 7. The germline V gene (reference sequence) yields LGHDT for CDR1 and YNNKEL for CDR2. Measured from the cysteine to the phenylalanine, the CDR3 is 17 residues long. The entry retains the CDR3 DNA only, 51 bases that are in frame from base 1.

The sequence links TRBV3-1 to TRBJ2-5; 14 nucleotides in the junction match TRBD2. The sequence was obtained from a human donor in good health (CMV status not recorded). Some clones in this sample may be carry-over from other donors' samples. Sequenced material: PBMCs, sequenced either directly or after in vitro stimulation (not recorded which). The CDR3 region reads CASSQPRGTSGSETQYF. At the DNA level, the sequence is TGTGCCAGCAGCCAACCCAGAGGGACTAGCGGGAGCGAGACCCAGTACTTC.